In its sample, the clone carrying this T cell receptor (beta chain) was seen a few times. The source of the sample is a study of cytomegalovirus exposure and HLA in healthy donors. Researchers ran the PCR with 60 Vbeta and 13 Jbeta primers. Clones were read by immunoSEQ multiplex PCR, and TCRdb kept only the in-frame ones, dropping some. In the table there are some 130,000 clones, about three quarters of which are singletons. The germline V gene has CDR1 LNHDA and CDR2 SQIVND (reference sequence). This CDR3 has 13 amino acids. V shed 3 bases and J 3 bases; nucleotides not matched to a gene: 2. V usage is TRBV19 and J usage is TRBJ2-7; the match to TRBD1 covers 7 bases. Sequenced material: PBMCs. The receptor was isolated from a male donor in good health and CMV-seropositive. CDR3 DNA sequence: TGTGCCAGTAGTATCCAGGGGGTCTACGAGCAGTACTTC. It specifies CASSIQGVYEQYF.